This T cell receptor (beta chain) was profiled in a study of blood T cell repertoires in COVID-19. The overall study: T cells, B-cell-depleted T cells, or PBMCs provided the cDNA or gDNA that served as material.

Clones were sequenced by immunoSEQ multiplex PCR, and TCRdb holds only the in-frame ones, with some missing. This sample yields about 150,000 clones, of which about 85% are seen a single time; 3.5% to 4.5% belongs to the top ten. Participants classified as exposed had met a COVID-19 case within 2 weeks before study entry. Trimming removed 2 bases at V and 3 bases at J, with 12 bases between. Germline lookup yields CDR1 SGHDT and CDR2 YYEEEE. The CDR3 is 15 residues long. This clonotype was sampled from a woman aged 40-49 years who had been exposed to COVID-19. What was sequenced was PBMCs or T cells enriched from blood (not recorded which). The chain links TRBV5-6 to TRBJ2-1; perhaps TRBD1 as D (6 bases). CDR3 nucleotide sequence: TGTGCCAGCAGCTTCCGGGACAAATTCTACAATGAGCAGTTCTTC. The encoded protein is CASSFRDKFYNEQFF.